The 14 T cell receptor beta chains reported below all come from one sample, sequenced in a study of CD4 T cells in relation to SARS-CoV-2 and coronaviruses. Here immunoSEQ multiplex PCR was the method, and the copy in TCRdb shows in-frame clones only, minus some. The table shows around 9,800 clones, with roughly 81% occurring only once. CD4+ T cells from unexposed donors were obtained before the COVID-19 pandemic (2011-2018). After around nine days of culture, CD4+ T cells were isolated. No antigen has been identified for these receptors. The sample taken for sequencing was CD4+ T cells from PBMCs, cultured in vitro. These receptors originate from a human donor in good health.

The rearrangement links TRBV7-2 to TRBJ1-2; D unclear. The CDR3 has 12 amino acids. The V and J ends lost 5 bases and 6 bases respectively, with 10 bases between them. Germline-derived CDR1 and CDR2 are SGHTA and FQGNSA. Here the CDR3 DNA reads TGTGCCAGCAGCGGTAGTGCGGATGGCTACACCTTC. Its translation is CASSGSADGYTF.

This clone was observed a single time. V is TRBV7-9 and J is TRBJ2-3; 11 nucleotides agree with TRBD2. Germline V lookup: CDR1 SEHNR, CDR2 FQNEAQ (reference sequence). J lost 3 bases, V lost 1 base, and 6 bases had no gene match. The length of the CDR3 is 17 residues. The CDR3 sequence: CASSLDLTSGTTDTQYF. The CDR3 nucleotides are TGTGCCAGCAGCTTAGATCTGACTAGCGGGACTACAGATACGCAGTATTTT.

The V and J genes are TRBV7-2 and TRBJ1-1; D perhaps matches TRBD1 (5 bases). V lost 5 bases and J lost 4, with 17 bases in between. The length of the CDR3 is 15 residues. Germline V gives CDR1 SGHTA, CDR2 FQGNSA. Here the CDR3 reads CASSLGAVVGTEAFF. The DNA for the CDR3 is TGTGCCAGCAGCCTAGGGGCAGTCGTCGGCACTGAAGCTTTCTTT. Filled out from reference TRBV7-2 and TRBJ1-1, the complete variable domain reads GAGVSQSPSNKVTEKGKDVELRCDPISGHTALYWYRQSLGQGLEFLIYFQGNSAPDKSGLPSDRFSAERTGGSVSTLTIQRTQQEDSAVYLCASSLGAVVGTEAFFGQGTRLTVV.

The J gene is TRBJ2-1, the V gene TRBV30; D not resolved. CDR3 length: 12 amino acids. Between the trimmed V and J ends, which lost 2 bases and 10 bases, there was a span of 12 bases. The V gene's germline CDR1 is GTSNPN and CDR2 SVGIG (reference sequence). The CDR3 DNA sequence: TGTGCCTGGAGTCCCCACGCCCTGGAGCAGTTCTTC. It encodes CAWSPHALEQFF. Together with reference TRBV30 and TRBJ2-1, the CDR3 gives the full variable domain: SQTIHQWPATLVQPVGSPLSLECTVEGTSNPNLYWYRQAAGRGLQLLFYSVGIGQISSEVPQNLSASRPQDRQFILSSKKLLLSDSGFYLCAWSPHALEQFFGPGTRLTVL.

This clone was counted a few times. The rearrangement uses TRBV2 and TRBJ1-1; tentatively, D is TRBD1 (5 bases). CDR1 is SNHLY, CDR2 FYNNEI, per germline. Between the trimmed V and J ends, which lost 6 bases and 2 bases, there was a span of 13 bases. The CDR3 is 14 residues long. The CDR3 protein is CASRRGSRNTEAFF. The CDR3 DNA is TGTGCCAGCAGGCGGGGCAGCAGAAACACTGAAGCTTTCTTT.

This sequence joins TRBV7-2 and TRBJ2-5; unclear D gene. With 5 bases removed from V and 4 bases from J, the gap between germline ends came to 8 bases. Germline V gives CDR1 SGHTA, CDR2 FQGNSA. This CDR3 contains 12 residues. The CDR3 region has the DNA TGTGCCAGCAGCCCTCGCGTAGAGACCCAGTACTTC. Its translation: CASSPRVETQYF.

CDR3 amino acids: CASSFGLPGQFGPNYGYTF. The CDR3 region has the DNA TGCGCCAGCAGCTTTGGGCTTCCGGGACAGTTTGGACCTAACTATGGCTACACCTTC. The chain couples TRBV5-1 to TRBJ1-2; 7 bases agree with TRBD1. With V trimmed by 2 bases and J by 0 bases, 16 bases remained unmatched. This CDR3 is built from 19 residues. Germline V CDR1 and CDR2: SGHRS, YFSETQ. The full variable domain, completed using reference TRBV5-1 and TRBJ1-2, is KAGVTQTPRYLIKTRGQQVTLSCSPISGHRSVSWYQQTPGQGLQFLFEYFSETQRNKGNFPGRFSGRQFSNSRSEMNVSTLELGDSALYLCASSFGLPGQFGPNYGYTFGSGTRLTVV.

The chain links TRBV29-1 to TRBJ2-3; 13 bases align to TRBD2. Germline CDR1 is SQVTM and CDR2 is ANQGSEA. Trimming took 7 bases from V and 4 from J; bases not matched to a gene: 5. The CDR3 runs to 14 residues. CDR3 DNA sequence: TGCAGCGGTGGACTAGCGGGAGTGGCAGATACGCAGTATTTT. This encodes CSGGLAGVADTQYF.

This clone was counted a single time. The CDR3 DNA reads as TGCGCCAGCAGCCAAGATCGAGGGGCTGGAACCGGGGAGCTGTTTTTT. This translates into CASSQDRGAGTGELFF. The chain combines TRBV4-1 with TRBJ2-2; D may be TRBD1 or TRBD2 (5 bases each). Between the trimmed V and J ends, which lost 0 bases and 5 bases, there was a span of 13 bases. Germline V gives CDR1 MGHRA, CDR2 YSYEKL. The CDR3 is made up of 16 amino acids.

This clone appeared a single time. The V and J genes are TRBV19 and TRBJ1-6; D is uncertain. Per the germline V gene, CDR1 is LNHDA and CDR2 is SQIVND (reference sequence). The V end was cut by 5 bases, the J end by 6 bases, with 11 bases between. There are 14 residues in the CDR3. The CDR3 loop is CASSATTSNSPLHF. CDR3 sequence (DNA): TGTGCCAGTAGTGCCACCACAAGTAATTCACCCCTCCACTTT. Full variable domain (remainder filled in from reference TRBV19 and TRBJ1-6): DGGITQSPKYLFRKEGQNVTLSCEQNLNHDAMYWYRQDPGQGLRLIYYSQIVNDFQKGDIAEGYSVSREKKESFPLTVTSAQKNPTAFYLCASSATTSNSPLHFGNGTRLTVT.

The gene calls are TRBV4-1 and TRBJ2-2, with TRBD2 matching over 9 bases. Germline V gene lookup returns CDR1 MGHRA and CDR2 YSYEKL. The CDR3 is 16 amino acids. Unmatched junction bases numbered 7, after V lost 4 bases and J lost 4 bases. CDR3 sequence (DNA): TGCGCCAGCAGCCTTTTAGCGGGGGACCTCACCGGGGAGCTGTTTTTT. Encoded protein: CASSLLAGDLTGELFF.

This sequence joins TRBV7-3 and TRBJ1-2; the D gene is possibly TRBD1 (6 bases). The V gene lost 3 bases and the J gene lost 5 bases, with 10 bases spanning the gap. The CDR3 has 13 amino acids. The germline CDR1 and CDR2 sequences are SGHTA and FQGTGA. Written as DNA, the CDR3 is TGTGCCAGCAGCTTCGCAGGGGCTTATGGCTACACCTTC. Residues: CASSFAGAYGYTF.

The chain is built from TRBV19 and TRBJ1-2; TRBD1 agrees at 7 bases. The germline CDR1 and CDR2 sequences are LNHDA and SQIVND (reference sequence). Unmatched junction bases numbered 10, after V lost 5 bases and J lost 1 base. This CDR3 has 16 amino acids. The CDR3 region has the DNA TGTGCCAGTAGTTACCGACAGGGCTCCCTTAACTATGGCTACACCTTC. The encoded protein is CASSYRQGSLNYGYTF.

The rearrangement uses TRBV11-2 and TRBJ1-5; TRBD1 might be the D (5 bases). Trimming removed 6 bases at V and 2 bases at J, with 8 bases between. This CDR3 is 13 amino acids long. Per the germline V gene, CDR1 is SGHAT and CDR2 is FQNNGV. For the CDR3, the DNA is TGTGCCAGCAGTTGGGGGGGCAATCAGCCCCAGCATTTT. Its protein is CASSWGGNQPQHF.